This T cell receptor (beta chain) was sequenced during a study of T cells in Graves' hyperthyroidism and ophthalmopathy. Per the germline V gene, CDR1 is MNHEY and CDR2 is SVGAGI. The CDR3 is made up of 12 amino acids. Deletions cut 2 bases from V and 4 bases from J, with 5 bases between. Researchers took RNA transcripts and amplified the TCR beta CDR3 regions from them. During a first-round RT-PCR of the TCR CDR3, the HTBI primer set was used. A single record per CDR3 protein comes from TCRdb applying MiXCR to the multiplex PCR reads. Seen here are approximately 640,000 distinct CDR3 sequences, approximately 42% observed once, and the top ten hold 7% to 7.5%. This clonotype was seen many times.

The chain is built from TRBV6-5 and TRBJ1-1; no clear D. Sequencing was performed on peripheral blood or thyroid tissue (not recorded which). The sequence was obtained from an adult man with Graves' disease, either hyperthyroidism or ophthalmopathy (not recorded which). The CDR3 reads CASSYVGTEAFF. The CDR3, as DNA: TGTGCCAGCAGTTACGTGGGCACTGAAGCTTTCTTT.